This T cell receptor (beta chain) comes out of a study of T cells in Graves' hyperthyroidism and ophthalmopathy. Notes on this clonotype: Its antigen is unidentified.

Study outcomes and limitations: The majority of expanded thyroid clonotypes above 0.001 also appeared in blood.

The ends lost 6 bases at V and 4 bases at J; junction bases unmatched: 9. The CDR3 extends over 14 amino acids. Germline assignment: CDR1 SQVTM and CDR2 ANQGSEA. The source material, RNA transcripts, was used to amplify TCR beta CDR3 regions. A first-round RT-PCR of the TCR CDR3 used the HTBI primer set. MiXCR, run by TCRdb on the multiplex PCR reads, gives a single entry per CDR3 protein. This table has about 620,000 distinct CDR3 sequences, roughly 15% appearing once. Absent ophthalmopathy progression within 18 months defined stable Graves' hyperthyroidism. Every diagnosis used clinical symptoms, serum thyroxine and TRAb, thyroid ultrasound and orbital computed tomography.

The V and J genes are TRBV29-1 and TRBJ1-3; 7 bases are shared with TRBD1. The TCR was taken from a woman aged 25 to 39 with Graves' hyperthyroidism. The sequencing sample was made of blood. The CDR3 loop is CSVKEGTVGNTIYF. DNA of the CDR3: TGCAGCGTCAAGGAGGGGACAGTCGGAAACACCATATATTTT.